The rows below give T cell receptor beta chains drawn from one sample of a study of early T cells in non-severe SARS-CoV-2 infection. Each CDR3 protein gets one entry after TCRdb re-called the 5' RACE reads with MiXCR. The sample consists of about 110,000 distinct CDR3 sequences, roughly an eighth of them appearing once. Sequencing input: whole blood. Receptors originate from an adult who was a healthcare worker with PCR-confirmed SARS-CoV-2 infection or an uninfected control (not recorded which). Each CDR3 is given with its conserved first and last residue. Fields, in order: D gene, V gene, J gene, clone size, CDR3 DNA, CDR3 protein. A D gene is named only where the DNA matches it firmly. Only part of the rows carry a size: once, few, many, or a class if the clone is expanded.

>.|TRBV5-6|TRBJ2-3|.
TGTGCCAGCAGCTTGGGGGAAACTCGACGGAGATCCACAGATACGCAGTATTTT
CASSLGETRRRSTDTQYF
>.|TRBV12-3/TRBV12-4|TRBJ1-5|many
TGTGCCAGCAGTTTAGCGGCGGGGAGCAATCAGCCCCAGCATTTT
CASSLAAGSNQPQHF
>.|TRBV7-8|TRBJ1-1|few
TGTGCCAGCACCCTGGACCGGAGGGGGTCCACTGAAGCTTTCTTT
CASTLDRRGSTEAFF
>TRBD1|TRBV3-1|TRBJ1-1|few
TGTGCCAGCAAGTTTGGCGGACAGGGGGTTTGGACTGAAGCTTTCTTT
CASKFGGQGVWTEAFF
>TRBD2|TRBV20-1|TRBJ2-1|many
TGCAGTGCTAGGGGACTAGCGGGAGGAGGGAATGAGCAGTTCTTC
CSARGLAGGGNEQFF
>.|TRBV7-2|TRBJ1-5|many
TGTGCCAGCAGCTTTACGACAGGAAACAATCAGCCCCAGCATTTT
CASSFTTGNNQPQHF
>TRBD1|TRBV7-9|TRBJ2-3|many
TGTGCCAGCAGCTCCTGGACAGGGACGCATACGCAGTATTTT
CASSSWTGTHTQYF
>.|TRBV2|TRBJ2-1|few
TGTGCCAGCATTCAGGGGACCTCCTACAATGAGCAGTTCTTC
CASIQGTSYNEQFF
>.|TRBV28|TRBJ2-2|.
TGTGCCAGCACCCTCCTGGCAAAGAACACCGGGGAGCTGTTTTTT
CASTLLAKNTGELFF
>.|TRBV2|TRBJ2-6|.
TGTGCCAGCAGAGCGGTTTCTGGGGCCAACGTCCTGACTTTC
CASRAVSGANVLTF
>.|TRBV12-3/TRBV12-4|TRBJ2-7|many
TGTGCCAGCAGGCTAGCGAACTCCTACGAGCAGTACTTC
CASRLANSYEQYF
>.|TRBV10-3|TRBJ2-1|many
TGTGCCATCAGTGACGCTCTAGGTCTTGAGCAGTTCTTC
CAISDALGLEQFF
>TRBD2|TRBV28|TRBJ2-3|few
TGTGCCAGCAGCCCCGGGACTAGCGGGAGAGGTAGCACGCAGTATTTT
CASSPGTSGRGSTQYF
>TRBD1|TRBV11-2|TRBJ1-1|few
TGTGCCAGCAGCTCCTGGACAGGGACCGGGAACACTGAAGCTTTCTTT
CASSSWTGTGNTEAFF
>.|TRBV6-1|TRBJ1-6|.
TGTGCCAGCAGTGATTCCAGGGCTTCACCCCTCCACTTT
CASSDSRASPLHF
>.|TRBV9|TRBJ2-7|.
TGTGCCAGCAGCGTAGATTCAGATACCGAGCAGTACTTC
CASSVDSDTEQYF
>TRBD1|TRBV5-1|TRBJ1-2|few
TGCGCCAGCAGACCACCTGACAGGGCCTATGGCTACACCTTC
CASRPPDRAYGYTF
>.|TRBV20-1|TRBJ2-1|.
TGCAGTGCTGCCCGGCCTAGCGTATCCTACAATGAGCAGTTCTTC
CSAARPSVSYNEQFF
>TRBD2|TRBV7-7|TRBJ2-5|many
TGTGCTAGCAGCTTACATCTAGCGGGAACGGAGACCCAGTACTTC
CASSLHLAGTETQYF
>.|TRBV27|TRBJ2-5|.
TGTGCCAGCGGAATGGCCTTGGAGAGGTCCCAGTACTTC
CASGMALERSQYF
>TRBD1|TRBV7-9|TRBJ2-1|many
TGTGCCAGCAGCTTTAACAGGGGGCGCGGAGGCGAGCAGTTCTTC
CASSFNRGRGGEQFF
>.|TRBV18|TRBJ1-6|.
TGTGCCAGCTCACCCCTTGGTGCGGACAATTCACCCCTCCACTTT
CASSPLGADNSPLHF
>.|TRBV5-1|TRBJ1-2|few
TGCGCCAGCAGCTTGTGGCCTCTGCGGCTTGGCTACACCTTC
CASSLWPLRLGYTF
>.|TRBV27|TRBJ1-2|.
TGTGCCAGCAGTGAAGGACGGACCTATGGCTACACCTTC
CASSEGRTYGYTF
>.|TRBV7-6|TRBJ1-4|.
TGTGCCAGCAGCCCGGGGGGGAAGGGCTCCGGTGAAAAACTGTTTTTT
CASSPGGKGSGEKLFF
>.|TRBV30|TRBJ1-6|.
TGTGCCTGGAGTAAGGTGTTTAATTCACCCCTCCACTTT
CAWSKVFNSPLHF
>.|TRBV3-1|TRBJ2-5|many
TGTGCCAGCAGCCAAGACTATAAGACCCAGTACTTC
CASSQDYKTQYF
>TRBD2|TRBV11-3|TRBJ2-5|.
TGTGCCAGCAGCCCGATGACTAGCGGGGGAAAGACCCAGTACTTC
CASSPMTSGGKTQYF
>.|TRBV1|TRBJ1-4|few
TGCACCAGCAGCCAAGATCGTAACAGGATGGATGAAAAACTGTTTTTT
CTSSQDRNRMDEKLFF
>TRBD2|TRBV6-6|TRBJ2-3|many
TGTGCCAGCAGTTGGACTAGCGGGGGCCTGAGCACAGATACGCAGTATTTT
CASSWTSGGLSTDTQYF
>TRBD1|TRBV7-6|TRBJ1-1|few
TGTGCCAGCAGCCCAAGACAGGGGGCGGGGAACACTGAAGCTTTCTTT
CASSPRQGAGNTEAFF
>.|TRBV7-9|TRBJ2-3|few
TGTGCCAGCAGCTTAAACGAGGGATCTAGCACAGATACGCAGTATTTT
CASSLNEGSSTDTQYF
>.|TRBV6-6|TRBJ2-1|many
TGTGCCAGCAGTTACGGTCAGGGTCATGAGCAGTTCTTC
CASSYGQGHEQFF
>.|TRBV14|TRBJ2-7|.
TGTGCCAGCAGCCAGACCGGGGGATCATATCGCGAGCAGTACTTC
CASSQTGGSYREQYF
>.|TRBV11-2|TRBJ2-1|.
TGTGCCAGCAGCACCCGGGTTGGTGAGCAGTTCTTC
CASSTRVGEQFF
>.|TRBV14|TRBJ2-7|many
TGTGCCAGCAGCCAGACAAGGGGGGCTGCCTACGAGCAGTACTTC
CASSQTRGAAYEQYF
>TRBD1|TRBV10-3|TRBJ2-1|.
TGTGCCATCATCTCAGACAGGGTGGGTGAGCAGTTCTTC
CAIISDRVGEQFF
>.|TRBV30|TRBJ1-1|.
TGTGCCTGGAGGACGACCGACTCGTTGGGTGAAGCTTTCTTT
CAWRTTDSLGEAFF
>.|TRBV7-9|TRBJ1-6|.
TGTGCCAGCAGCTCGATAACCGGGCCCGGGGGTTCACCCCTCCACTTT
CASSSITGPGGSPLHF
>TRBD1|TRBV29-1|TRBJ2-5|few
TGCAGCGCCAAACAGGGGGAGACCCAGTACTTC
CSAKQGETQYF
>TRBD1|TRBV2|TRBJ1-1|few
TGTGCCAGCAGTGTGCAACCGGGACAGGGGGCTTACGGCACTGAAGCTTTCTTT
CASSVQPGQGAYGTEAFF
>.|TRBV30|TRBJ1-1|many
TGTGCCTGGGTTCGACGTTCGGACAAATACCCGAGGACTGAAGCTTTCTTT
CAWVRRSDKYPRTEAFF
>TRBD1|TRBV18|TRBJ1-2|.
TGTGCCAGCTCACCGGGACAGGGGGACTATGGCTACACCTTC
CASSPGQGDYGYTF
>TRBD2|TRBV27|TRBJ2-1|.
TGTGCCAGCAGTTCCTTAGCGGGAGTGGGCAATGAGCAGTTCTTC
CASSSLAGVGNEQFF
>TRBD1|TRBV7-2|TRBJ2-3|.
TGTGCCAGCAGCTTATTGAGACAGGGGACAGAAACGCAGTATTTT
CASSLLRQGTETQYF
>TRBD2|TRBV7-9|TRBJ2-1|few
TGTGCCAGCAGCTTGTGGGGGGGTACCAATGAGCAGTTCTTC
CASSLWGGTNEQFF
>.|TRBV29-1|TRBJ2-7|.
TGCAGCGTTGAACTCCTAGGGCCGTACGAGCAGTACTTC
CSVELLGPYEQYF
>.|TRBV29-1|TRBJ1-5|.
TGCAGCGTTGGGTCCGGCAATCAGCCCCAGCATTTT
CSVGSGNQPQHF
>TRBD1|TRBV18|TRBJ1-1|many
TGTGCCAGCTCACCGTGGACAGGGTCCACTGAAGCTTTCTTT
CASSPWTGSTEAFF
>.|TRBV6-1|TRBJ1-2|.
TGTGCCAGCAGTGAAGCGGGGGGAAGTGGCTATGGCTACACCTTC
CASSEAGGSGYGYTF
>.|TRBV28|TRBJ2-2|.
TGTGCCAGCAGTTTATCGGGCTACACCGGGGAGCTGTTTTTT
CASSLSGYTGELFF
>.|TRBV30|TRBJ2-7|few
TGTGCCTGGAGGGTTGGGGAACTAAAATTCTACGAGCAGTACTTC
CAWRVGELKFYEQYF
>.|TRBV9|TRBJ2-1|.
TGTGCCAGCAGCGCGGGTTCACATGAGCAGTTCTTC
CASSAGSHEQFF
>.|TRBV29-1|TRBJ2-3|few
TGCAGCGTTAACGGCGAAACGCAGTATTTT
CSVNGETQYF
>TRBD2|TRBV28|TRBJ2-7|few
TGTGCCAGCAGTTTTAAAGGAGGGCTCGGCGGGAGCTCCTACGAGCAGTACTTC
CASSFKGGLGGSSYEQYF
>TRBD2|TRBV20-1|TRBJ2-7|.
TGCAGTGCTAGAGATAGCGGGGGATTCTACGAGCAGTACTTC
CSARDSGGFYEQYF
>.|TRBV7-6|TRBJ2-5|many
TGTGCCAGCAGCCTCGGACTGGCCGAAGAGACCCAGTACTTC
CASSLGLAEETQYF